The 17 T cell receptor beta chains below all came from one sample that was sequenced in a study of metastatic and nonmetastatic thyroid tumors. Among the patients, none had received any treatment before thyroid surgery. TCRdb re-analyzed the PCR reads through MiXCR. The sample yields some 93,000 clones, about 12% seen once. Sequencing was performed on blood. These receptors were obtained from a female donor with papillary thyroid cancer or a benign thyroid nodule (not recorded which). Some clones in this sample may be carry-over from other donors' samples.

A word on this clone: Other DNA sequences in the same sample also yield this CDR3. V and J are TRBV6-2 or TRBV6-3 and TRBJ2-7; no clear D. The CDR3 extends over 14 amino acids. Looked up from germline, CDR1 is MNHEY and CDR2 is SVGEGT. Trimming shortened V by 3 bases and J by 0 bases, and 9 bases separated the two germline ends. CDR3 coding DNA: TGTGCCAGCAGTTATGCTGGGATCTCCTACGAGCAGTACTTC. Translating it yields CASSYAGISYEQYF.

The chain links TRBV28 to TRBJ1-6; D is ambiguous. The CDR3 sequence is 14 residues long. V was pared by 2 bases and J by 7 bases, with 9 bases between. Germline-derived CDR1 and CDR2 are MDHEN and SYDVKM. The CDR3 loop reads CASSLVRVNSPLHF. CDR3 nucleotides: TGTGCCAGCAGTTTAGTCAGAGTAAATTCACCCCTCCACTTT.

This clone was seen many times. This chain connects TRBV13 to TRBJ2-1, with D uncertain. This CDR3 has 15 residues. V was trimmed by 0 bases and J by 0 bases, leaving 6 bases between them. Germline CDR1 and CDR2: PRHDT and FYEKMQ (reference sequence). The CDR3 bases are TGTGCCAGCAGCTTAGGACTGGACTCCTACAATGAGCAGTTCTTC. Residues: CASSLGLDSYNEQFF.

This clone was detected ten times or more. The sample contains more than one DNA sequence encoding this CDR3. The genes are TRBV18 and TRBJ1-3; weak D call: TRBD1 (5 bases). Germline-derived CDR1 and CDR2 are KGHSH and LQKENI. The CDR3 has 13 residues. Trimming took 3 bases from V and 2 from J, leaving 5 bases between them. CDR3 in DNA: TGTGCCAGCTCACCGGGACCTGGAAACACCATATATTTT. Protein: CASSPGPGNTIYF.

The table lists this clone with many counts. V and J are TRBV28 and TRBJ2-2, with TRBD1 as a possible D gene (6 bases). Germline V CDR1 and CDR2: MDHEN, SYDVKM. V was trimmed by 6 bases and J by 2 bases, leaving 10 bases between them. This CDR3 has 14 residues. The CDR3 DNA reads TGTGCCAGCAGCACGACAGGCAACACCGGGGAGCTGTTTTTT. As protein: CASSTTGNTGELFF. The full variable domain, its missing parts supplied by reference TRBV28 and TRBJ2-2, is DVKVTQSSRYLVKRTGEKVFLECVQDMDHENMFWYRQDPGLGLRLIYFSYDVKMKEKGDIPEGYSVSREKKERFSLILESASTNQTSMYLCASSTTGNTGELFFGEGSRLTVL.

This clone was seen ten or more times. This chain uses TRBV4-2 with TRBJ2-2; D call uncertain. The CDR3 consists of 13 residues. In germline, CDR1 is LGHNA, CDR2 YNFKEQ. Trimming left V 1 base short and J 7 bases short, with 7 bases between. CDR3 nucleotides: TGTGCCAGCAGCCAAGCGGCGGTCGGGGAGCTGTTTTTT. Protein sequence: CASSQAAVGELFF.

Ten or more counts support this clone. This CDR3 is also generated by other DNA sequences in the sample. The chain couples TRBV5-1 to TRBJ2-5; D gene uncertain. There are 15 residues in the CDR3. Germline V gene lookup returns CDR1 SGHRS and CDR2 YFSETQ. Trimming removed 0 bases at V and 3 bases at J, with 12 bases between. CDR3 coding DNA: TGCGCCAGCAGCTTGGTGTCAGAACCAGAAGAGACCCAGTACTTC. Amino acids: CASSLVSEPEETQYF.

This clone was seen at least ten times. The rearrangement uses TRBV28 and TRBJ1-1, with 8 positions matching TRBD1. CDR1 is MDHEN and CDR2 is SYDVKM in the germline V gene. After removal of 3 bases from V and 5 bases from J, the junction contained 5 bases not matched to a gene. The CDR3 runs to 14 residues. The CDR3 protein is CASSFGQGGTEAFF. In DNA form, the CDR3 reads TGTGCCAGCAGTTTTGGACAGGGCGGGACTGAAGCTTTCTTT.

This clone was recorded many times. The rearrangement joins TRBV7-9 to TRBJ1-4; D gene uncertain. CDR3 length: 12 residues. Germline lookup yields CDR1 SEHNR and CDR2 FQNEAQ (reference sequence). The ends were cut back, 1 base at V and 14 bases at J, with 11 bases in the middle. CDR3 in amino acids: CASSLERLGLFF. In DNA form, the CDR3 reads TGTGCCAGCAGCTTAGAACGTCTGGGGCTGTTTTTT.

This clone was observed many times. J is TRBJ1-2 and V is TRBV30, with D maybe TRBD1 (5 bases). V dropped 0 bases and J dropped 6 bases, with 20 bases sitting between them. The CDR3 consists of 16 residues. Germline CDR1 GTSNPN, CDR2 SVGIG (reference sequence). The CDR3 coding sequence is TGTGCCTGGAGTGTCAGGGACGGAGCCAGATCGGATGGCTACACCTTC. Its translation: CAWSVRDGARSDGYTF.

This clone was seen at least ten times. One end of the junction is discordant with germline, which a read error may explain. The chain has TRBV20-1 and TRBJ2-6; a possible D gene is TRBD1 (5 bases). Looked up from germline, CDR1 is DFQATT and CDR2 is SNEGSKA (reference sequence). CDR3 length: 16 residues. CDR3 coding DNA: TGCAGTGCGAGAGACAGTGTATCCTCTGGGGCCAACGTCCTGACTTTC. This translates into CSARDSVSSGANVLTF.

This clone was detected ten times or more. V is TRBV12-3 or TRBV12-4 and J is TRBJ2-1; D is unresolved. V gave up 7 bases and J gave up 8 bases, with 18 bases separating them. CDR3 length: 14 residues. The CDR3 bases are TGTGCCAGCACCCCTGTTGGGAACTCGGATGAGCAGTTCTTC. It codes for CASTPVGNSDEQFF.

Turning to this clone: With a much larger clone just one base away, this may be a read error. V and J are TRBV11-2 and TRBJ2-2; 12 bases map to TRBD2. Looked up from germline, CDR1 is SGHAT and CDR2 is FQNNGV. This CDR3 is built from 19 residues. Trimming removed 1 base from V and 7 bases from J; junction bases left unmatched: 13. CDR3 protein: CASSLGLVLAGGRGGELFF. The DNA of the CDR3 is TGTGCCAGCAGCTTAGGCCTAGTACTAGCGGGAGGACGTGGCGGGGAGCTGTTTTTT.

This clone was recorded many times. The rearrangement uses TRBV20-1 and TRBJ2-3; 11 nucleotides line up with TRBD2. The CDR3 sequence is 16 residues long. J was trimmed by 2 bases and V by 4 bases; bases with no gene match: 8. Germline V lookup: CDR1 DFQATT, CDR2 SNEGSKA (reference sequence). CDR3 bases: TGCAGTGCTAATCGCGGGACTAGCGGAAACACAGATACGCAGTATTTT. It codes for CSANRGTSGNTDTQYF.

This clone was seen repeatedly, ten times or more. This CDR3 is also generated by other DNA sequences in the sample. The CDR3 sequence: CSASGDRLNEQYF. The DNA of the CDR3 is TGCAGTGCTAGCGGGGACAGGCTGAACGAGCAGTACTTC. This chain connects TRBV20-1 to TRBJ2-7; 8 nucleotides line up with TRBD1. The CDR3 has 13 residues. V lost 3 bases to trimming and J lost 5 bases; unmatched junction nucleotides: 6. Germline loops: CDR1 DFQATT, CDR2 SNEGSKA (reference sequence).

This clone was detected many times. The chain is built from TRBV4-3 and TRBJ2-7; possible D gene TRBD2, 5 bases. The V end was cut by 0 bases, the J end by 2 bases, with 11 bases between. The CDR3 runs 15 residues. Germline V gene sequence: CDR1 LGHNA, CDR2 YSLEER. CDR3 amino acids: CASSQDRTFTYEQYF. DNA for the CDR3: TGCGCCAGCAGCCAAGATAGGACTTTTACCTACGAGCAGTACTTC.

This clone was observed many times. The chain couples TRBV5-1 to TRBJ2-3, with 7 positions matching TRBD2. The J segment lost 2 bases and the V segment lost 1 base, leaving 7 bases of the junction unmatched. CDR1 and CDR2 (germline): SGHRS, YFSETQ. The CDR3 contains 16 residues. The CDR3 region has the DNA TGCGCCAGCAGCTTGAATCCTAGCGGAAACACAGATACGCAGTATTTT. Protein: CASSLNPSGNTDTQYF.